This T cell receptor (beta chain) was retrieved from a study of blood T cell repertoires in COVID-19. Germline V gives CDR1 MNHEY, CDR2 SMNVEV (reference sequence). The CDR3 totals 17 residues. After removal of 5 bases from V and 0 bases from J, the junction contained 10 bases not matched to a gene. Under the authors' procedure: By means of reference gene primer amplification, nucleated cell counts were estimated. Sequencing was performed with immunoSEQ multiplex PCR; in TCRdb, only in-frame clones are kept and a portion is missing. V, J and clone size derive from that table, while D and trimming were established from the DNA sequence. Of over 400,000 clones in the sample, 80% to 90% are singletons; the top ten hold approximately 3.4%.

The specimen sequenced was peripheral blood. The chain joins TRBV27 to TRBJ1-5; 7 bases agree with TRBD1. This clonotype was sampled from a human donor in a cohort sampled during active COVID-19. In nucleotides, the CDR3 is TGTGCCAGCAGTCGAAGCTCAACAGGGGTTAGCAATCAGCCCCAGCATTTT. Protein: CASSRSSTGVSNQPQHF.